This TCR beta chain emerged from a study of T cells in localized non-small cell lung cancer. The study's findings and limits: In the blood, greater T cell density corresponded to longer overall survival. Uninvolved nearby lung showed the greatest T cell clonality, exceeding that found in tumor.

To note about this clone: What it binds is unknown.

Sequenced by immunoSEQ multiplex PCR; TCRdb stores in-frame clones only, minus some. The data contain roughly 21,000 clones, 70% to 90% of them singletons. CDR1 is SGHKS and CDR2 is YYEKEE in the germline V gene (reference sequence). Trimming removed 2 bases at V and 0 bases at J, with 21 bases between. CDR3 length: 18 amino acids. Specimen: peripheral blood mononuclear cells, collected before any cancer treatment. This chain links TRBV5-5 with TRBJ2-7; D uncertain. This sequence originates from an older male donor with stage II lung adenocarcinoma. The CDR3 sequence: CASSFRTAKQRSSYEQYF. The CDR3 DNA reads TGTGCCAGCAGCTTTAGAACAGCAAAACAAAGGAGCTCCTACGAGCAGTACTTC.